The 7 T cell receptor beta chains given below trace back to one sample, sequenced in a study of control samples from healthy donors and cancer patients. The assay was immunoSEQ multiplex PCR, and TCRdb's table has in-frame clones only and misses some. The sample records under 70,000 clones, around 96% being singletons. Sequenced sample: blood. These receptor sequences come from a woman aged 18-30 years in good health.

This chain uses TRBV5-6 with TRBJ1-4; 9 bases line up with TRBD1. Germline-derived CDR1 and CDR2 are SGHDT and YYEEEE. The CDR3 totals 14 residues. The ends lost 4 bases at V and 7 bases at J; junction bases unmatched: 5. This CDR3 reads CASSLQGASEKLFF. CDR3 nucleotides: TGTGCCAGCAGCCTACAGGGGGCGAGTGAAAAACTGTTTTTT. The full variable domain, with the rest looked up from reference TRBV5-6 and TRBJ1-4, is DAGVTQSPTHLIKTRGQQVTLRCSPKSGHDTVSWYQQALGQGPQFIFQYYEEEERQRGNFPDRFSGHQFPNYSSELNVNALLLGDSALYLCASSLQGASEKLFFGSGTQLSVL.

The chain has TRBV27 and TRBJ1-5; D gene unclear. Germline CDR1 is MNHEY and CDR2 is SMNVEV (reference sequence). CDR3 size: 14 residues. The V gene lost 3 bases and the J gene lost 3 bases, with 9 bases spanning the gap. DNA of the CDR3: TGTGCCAGCAGTTTGATCGGGTTCAATCAGCCCCAGCATTTT. Its protein product is CASSLIGFNQPQHF.

This chain uses TRBV15 with TRBJ1-2, with 7 bases matching TRBD1. The J segment lost 8 bases and the V segment lost 2 bases, leaving 23 bases of the junction unmatched. The V gene's germline CDR1 is LNHNV and CDR2 YYDKDF (reference sequence). The CDR3 is made up of 19 amino acids. CDR3 region: CATSRPEAGRGRDFGGYTF. The CDR3 nucleotides are TGTGCCACCAGCAGACCCGAGGCTGGAAGGGGGCGAGACTTTGGGGGCTACACCTTC.

The rearrangement uses TRBV5-6 and TRBJ2-4; no clear D. Germline V gives CDR1 SGHDT, CDR2 YYEEEE. Trimming removed 0 bases from V and 2 bases from J, with 9 bases in between. This CDR3 region has 15 residues. CDR3 in amino acids: CASSLAGGTKNIQYF. The CDR3 DNA reads TGTGCCAGCAGCTTGGCCGGTGGAACCAAAAACATTCAGTACTTC.

The rearrangement uses TRBV6-2 or TRBV6-3 and TRBJ1-4; possible D gene TRBD1, 5 bases. V was pared by 2 bases and J by 5 bases, with 12 bases between. CDR3 length: 15 amino acids. Looked up from germline, CDR1 is MNHEY and CDR2 is SVGEGT. CDR3 sequence: CASSYLRSGNEKLFF. The DNA of the CDR3 is TGTGCCAGCAGTTACCTTCGGTCAGGGAATGAAAAACTGTTTTTT.

The chain uses TRBV6-1 and TRBJ2-1, with TRBD2 matching 9 bases. V lost 1 base and J lost 4; bases outside the gene matches: 5. CDR3 length: 16 residues. Germline lookup yields CDR1 MNHNS and CDR2 SASEGT. The CDR3 protein is CASSEDETSGYNEQFF. The CDR3 nucleotides are TGTGCCAGCAGTGAAGACGAGACTAGCGGATACAATGAGCAGTTCTTC.

The V and J genes are TRBV6-6 and TRBJ1-2; tentatively, D is TRBD1 (5 bases). The CDR3 covers 17 residues. V was pared by 5 bases and J by 8 bases, with 27 bases between. Looked up from germline, CDR1 is MNHNY and CDR2 is SVGAGI (reference sequence). The CDR3 region has the DNA TGTGCCAGCAGTCCGACTTTGTTTAGGGGAGAGGGGCTAGGCTACACCTTC. It is translated as CASSPTLFRGEGLGYTF.